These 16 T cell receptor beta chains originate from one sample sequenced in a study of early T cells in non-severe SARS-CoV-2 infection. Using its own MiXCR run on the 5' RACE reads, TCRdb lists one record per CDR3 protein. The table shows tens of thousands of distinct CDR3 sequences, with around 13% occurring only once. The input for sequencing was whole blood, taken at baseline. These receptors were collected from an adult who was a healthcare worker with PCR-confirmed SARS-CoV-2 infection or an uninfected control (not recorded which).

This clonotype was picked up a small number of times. The CDR3 region has the DNA TGTGCCAGCAGTTTGCGGCTCGGTCTCACAGATACGCAGTATTTT. Amino acid sequence: CASSLRLGLTDTQYF. The chain recombines TRBV27 with TRBJ2-3, with no clear D. V dropped 3 bases and J dropped 2 bases, with 12 bases sitting between them. This CDR3 region has 15 residues. From germline, CDR1 is MNHEY and CDR2 SMNVEV (reference sequence).

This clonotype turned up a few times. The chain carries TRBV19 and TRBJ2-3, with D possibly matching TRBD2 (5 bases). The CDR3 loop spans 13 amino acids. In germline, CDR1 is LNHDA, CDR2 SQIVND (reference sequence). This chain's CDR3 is CASDSSSTDTQYF. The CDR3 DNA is TGTGCTTCGGACTCATCTAGCACAGATACGCAGTATTTT.

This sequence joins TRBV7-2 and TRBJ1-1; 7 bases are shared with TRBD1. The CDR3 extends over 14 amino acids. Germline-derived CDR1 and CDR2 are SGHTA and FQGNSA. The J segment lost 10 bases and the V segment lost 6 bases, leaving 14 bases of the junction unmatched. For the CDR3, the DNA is TGTGCCAGCAGGTTGGACAGGCCTTCCGACCCAGCTTTCTTT. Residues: CASRLDRPSDPAFF.

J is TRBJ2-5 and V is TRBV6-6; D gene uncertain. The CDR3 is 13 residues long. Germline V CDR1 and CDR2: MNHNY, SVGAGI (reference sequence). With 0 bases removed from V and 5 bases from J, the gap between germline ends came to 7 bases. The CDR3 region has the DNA TGTGCCAGCAGTTACTCGCCCTCTGAGACCCAGTACTTC. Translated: CASSYSPSETQYF.

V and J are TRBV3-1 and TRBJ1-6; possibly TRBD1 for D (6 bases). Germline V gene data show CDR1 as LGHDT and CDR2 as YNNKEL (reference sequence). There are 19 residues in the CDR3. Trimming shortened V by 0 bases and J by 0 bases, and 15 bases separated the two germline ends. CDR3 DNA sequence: TGTGCCAGCAGCCAAGATAACGGAGCGGGGGCCTCCTATAATTCACCCCTCCACTTT. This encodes CASSQDNGAGASYNSPLHF.

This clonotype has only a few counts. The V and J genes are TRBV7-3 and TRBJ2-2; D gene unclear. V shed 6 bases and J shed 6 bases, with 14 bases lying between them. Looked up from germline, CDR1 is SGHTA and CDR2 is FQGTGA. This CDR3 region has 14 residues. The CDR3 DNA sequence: TGTGCCAGCAGACACCGGGCCAGCGCCGGGGAGCTGTTTTTT. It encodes CASRHRASAGELFF.

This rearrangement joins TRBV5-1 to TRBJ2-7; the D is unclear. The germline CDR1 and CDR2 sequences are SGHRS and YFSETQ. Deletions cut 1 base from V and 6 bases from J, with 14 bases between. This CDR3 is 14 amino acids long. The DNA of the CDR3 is TGCGCCAGCAGCTTGTCTTACACACGGTCCGAGCAGTACTTC. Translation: CASSLSYTRSEQYF.

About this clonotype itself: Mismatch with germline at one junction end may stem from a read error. CDR3 loop: CASSKDRASGKAYEQYF. The CDR3, as DNA: TGTGCCAGCAGCAAAGACAGGGCTAGCGGAAAAGCCTACGAGCAGTACTTC. This chain connects TRBV4-2 to TRBJ2-7; D is tentatively TRBD1 or TRBD2 (7 bases each). The CDR3 is 17 residues long. Germline CDR1 LGHNA, CDR2 YNFKEQ.

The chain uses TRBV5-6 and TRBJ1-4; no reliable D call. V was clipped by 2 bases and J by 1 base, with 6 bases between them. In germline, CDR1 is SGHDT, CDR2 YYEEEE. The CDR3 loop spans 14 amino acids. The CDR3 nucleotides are TGTGCCAGCAGCTTCCGGGGAACTAATGAAAAACTGTTTTTT. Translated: CASSFRGTNEKLFF.

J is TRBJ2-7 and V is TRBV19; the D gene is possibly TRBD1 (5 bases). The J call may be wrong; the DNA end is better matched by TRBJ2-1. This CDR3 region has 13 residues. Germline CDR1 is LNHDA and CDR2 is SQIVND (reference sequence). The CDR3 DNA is TGTGCCAGTAGTATCGGTAGGGGCTACGAGCAGTTCTTC. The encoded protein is CASSIGRGYEQFF.

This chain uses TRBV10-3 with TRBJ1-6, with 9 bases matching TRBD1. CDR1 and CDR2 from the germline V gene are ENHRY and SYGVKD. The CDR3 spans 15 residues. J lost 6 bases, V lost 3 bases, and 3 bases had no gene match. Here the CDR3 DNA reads TGTGCCATCAGTGAAGGACAGGGGAGTAATTCACCCCTCCACTTT. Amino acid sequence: CAISEGQGSNSPLHF.

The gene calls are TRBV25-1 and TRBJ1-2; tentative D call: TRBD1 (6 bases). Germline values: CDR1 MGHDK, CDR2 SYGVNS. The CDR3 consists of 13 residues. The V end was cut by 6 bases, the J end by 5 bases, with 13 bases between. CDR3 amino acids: CASRGTSSYGYTF. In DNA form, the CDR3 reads TGTGCCAGCAGGGGGACATCTTCGTATGGCTACACCTTC.

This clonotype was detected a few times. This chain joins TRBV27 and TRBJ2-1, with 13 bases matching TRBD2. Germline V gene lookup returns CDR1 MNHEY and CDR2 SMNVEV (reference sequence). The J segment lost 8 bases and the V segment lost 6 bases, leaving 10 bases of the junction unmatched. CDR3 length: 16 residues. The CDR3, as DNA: TGTGCCAGCAGCAGACGACTAGCGGGAGGACCTGATGAGCAGTTCTTC. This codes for CASSRRLAGGPDEQFF.

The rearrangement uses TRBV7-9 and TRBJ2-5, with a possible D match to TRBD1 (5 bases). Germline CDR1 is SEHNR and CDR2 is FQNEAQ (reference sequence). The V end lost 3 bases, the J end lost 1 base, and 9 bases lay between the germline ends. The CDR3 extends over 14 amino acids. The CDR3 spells CASSFTTVQETQYF. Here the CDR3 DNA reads TGTGCCAGCAGCTTCACGACAGTCCAAGAGACCCAGTACTTC.

The CDR3 here is CASSVAGEQFF. Written as DNA, the CDR3 is TGTGCCAGCAGCGTTGCAGGTGAGCAGTTCTTC. The V call is TRBV5-5, the J call TRBJ2-1; the D is unclear. V was clipped by 4 bases and J by 9 bases, with 8 bases between them. This CDR3 region has 11 residues. Germline CDR1 is SGHKS and CDR2 is YYEKEE (reference sequence).

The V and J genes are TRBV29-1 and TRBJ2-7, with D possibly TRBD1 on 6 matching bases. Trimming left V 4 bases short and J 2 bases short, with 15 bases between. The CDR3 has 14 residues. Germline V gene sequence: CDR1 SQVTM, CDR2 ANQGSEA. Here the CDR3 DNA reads TGCAGCGTTGTACCACCAGGGGCGACCTACGAGCAGTACTTC. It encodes CSVVPPGATYEQYF.